This is a list of T cell receptor beta chains from one sample in a study of PD-L1 blockade in urothelial cancer. TCRdb's table, derived via immunoSEQ multiplex PCR, lists solely in-frame clones and lacks some. Of about 41,000 clones in the sample, 82% were seen once. Sequencing was performed on PBMCs, taken around atezolizumab (anti-PD-L1) treatment. The source of these receptors is a man between 60 and 75 years old with urothelial cancer. The conserved cysteine and the conserved F or W are not part of the CDR3 here.

v_gene	j_gene	CDR3aa
TRBV19	TRBJ1-5	ASSIDRAGDQPQH
TRBV30	TRBJ1-3	AWSPGQSSGNTIY
TRBV28	TRBJ1-6	ASSSQGKGSPLH
TRBV18	TRBJ2-7	ASSPGGDSYEQY
TRBV10-3	TRBJ1-1	AISGTGLTEAF
TRBV27	TRBJ1-5	ASSSGGRHQPQH
TRBV5-4	TRBJ2-5	ASSQGLAGGQETQY
TRBV27	TRBJ2-7	ASSLLTSFHEQY
TRBV27	TRBJ2-3	ASSLVAPGDTQY
TRBV28	TRBJ1-2	ASSPFDRGYGYT
TRBV6-6	TRBJ1-1	ASSYGQGWSNTEAF
TRBV6-1	TRBJ2-7	ASSGVGDPRDEQY
TRBV5-8	TRBJ2-7	ASSLTPVTYEQY
TRBV28	TRBJ2-5	ASSLRETQY
TRBV9	TRBJ2-3	ASSVGLAPYTDTQY
TRBV13	TRBJ2-3	ASSPDRVSTDTQY
TRBV10-3	TRBJ2-7	AISESQTVYEQY
TRBV19	TRBJ1-4	ASSGQGYEKLF
TRBV6-4	TRBJ2-3	ASSPGSDTQY
TRBV18	TRBJ2-5	ASSRTAQETQY
TRBV2	TRBJ1-5	ASSAARGPDRVGQPQH
TRBV2	TRBJ2-1	ASSVDRGAYNEQF
TRBV23-1	TRBJ2-3	ASSQSNRGPTDTQY
TRBV7-9	TRBJ2-5	ASSLGLAGGRETQY
TRBV30	TRBJ2-3	AWSSGGGPAWQY
TRBV11-2	TRBJ2-7	ASSSLPLTGPSYEQY
TRBV5-1	TRBJ2-1	ASSSQGASYNEQF
TRBV28	TRBJ2-7	ASSSEPGGAGEQY
TRBV18	TRBJ1-2	ASSPSTGEDYGYT
TRBV10-1	TRBJ2-1	ASTEGTGGYNEQF
TRBV5-1	TRBJ2-3	ASSLDRVEDTQY
TRBV28	TRBJ2-1	ASSPGLSAYNEQF
TRBV28	TRBJ1-3	ASSLLDRSGNTIY
TRBV6-5	TRBJ1-1	ASLLGQEAF
TRBV11-2	TRBJ2-3	ASSRPWGAGTDTQY
TRBV6-6	TRBJ1-6	ASTPERDSRSPLH
TRBV29-1	TRBJ1-1	SVDAGGENTEAF
TRBV28	TRBJ2-3	ASSLNPGGPIDTQY
TRBV29-1	TRBJ2-5	SLWISDASRWQETQY
TRBV7-9	TRBJ2-5	ASSPPRQGWLSETQY
TRBV19	TRBJ2-7	ASSIRPGTGISYEQY
TRBV5-1	TRBJ2-3	ASSQTGTGASTDTQY
TRBV2	TRBJ1-3	ASSELNTIY
TRBV7-2	TRBJ2-7	ASSSATGEIYEQY
TRBV2	TRBJ1-1	ATSGQPNTEAF
TRBV10-2	TRBJ2-1	ASSESGRSGNEQF
TRBV10-3	TRBJ2-3	AISELRGGTDTQY
TRBV6-1	TRBJ2-5	ASRGLQETQY
TRBV27	TRBJ2-3	ASSPRPPSGGRADTQY
TRBV5-1	TRBJ2-3	ASSLTGASDTQY
TRBV15	TRBJ2-3	ATSSDRDREVTDTQY
TRBV6-6	TRBJ1-1	ASSYSDKTEAF
TRBV7-3	TRBJ2-2	ASRPGLDTGELF
TRBV5-1	TRBJ1-1	ASSAGVAGNTEAF
TRBV5-1	TRBJ1-3	ASSLDGGPDSGNTIY
TRBV14	TRBJ1-3	ASSQQQVYSGNTIY
TRBV7-9	TRBJ2-1	ASSPVGGDREGEQF
TRBV5-4	TRBJ2-7	ASSFLLAGGEQY
TRBV6-5	TRBJ1-2	ASSSGQGGNGYT
TRBV9	TRBJ2-2	ASRPSGANTGELF